The source of this T cell receptor beta chain is a study of blood T cell repertoires in COVID-19. At the level of the study: Spain, Italy and the United States supplied samples that represented acute and convalescent COVID-19.

Original processing notes: Reference gene primers were amplified, and this amplification served to estimate nucleated cell counts. Sequenced by immunoSEQ multiplex PCR; TCRdb stores in-frame clones only, minus some. V and J calls and clone size are copied from that table; D and trimming were computed from the DNA. This sample has 310,000 or so clones; around 86% occur once, and the top ten carry about 2.2%. This CDR3 has 14 residues. Losses at the gene ends were 0 bases for V and 4 bases for J; bases not matched to a gene: 2. Germline V lookup: CDR1 ENHRY, CDR2 SYGVKD. Input material: peripheral blood. J is TRBJ2-5 and V is TRBV10-3; 7 nucleotides match TRBD2. The source is a woman aged 25 to 39 who had recovered from COVID-19. The CDR3 is CAISESGEGETQYF. In DNA form, the CDR3 reads TGTGCCATCAGTGAGTCGGGGGAGGGAGAGACCCAGTACTTC.